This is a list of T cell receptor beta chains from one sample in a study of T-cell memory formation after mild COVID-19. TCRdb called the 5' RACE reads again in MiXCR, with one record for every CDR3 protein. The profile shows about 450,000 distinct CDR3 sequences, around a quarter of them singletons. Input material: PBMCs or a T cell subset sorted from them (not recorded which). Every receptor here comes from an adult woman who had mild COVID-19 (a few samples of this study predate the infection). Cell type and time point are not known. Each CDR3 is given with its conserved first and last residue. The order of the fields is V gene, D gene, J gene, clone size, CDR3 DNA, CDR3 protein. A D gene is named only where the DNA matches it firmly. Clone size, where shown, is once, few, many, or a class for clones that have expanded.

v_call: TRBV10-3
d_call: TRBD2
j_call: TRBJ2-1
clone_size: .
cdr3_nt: TGTGCCATCAGGGGGGTAGCGGGATTGGGAGAGCAGTTCTTC
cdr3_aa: CAIRGVAGLGEQFF

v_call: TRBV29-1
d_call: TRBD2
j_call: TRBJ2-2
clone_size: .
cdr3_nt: TGCAGCGCCCAGACTAGCGGGGGCACCGGGGAGCTGTTTTTT
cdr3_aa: CSAQTSGGTGELFF

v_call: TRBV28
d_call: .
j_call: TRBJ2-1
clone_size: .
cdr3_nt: TGTGCCAGCAGTTTGCAGGGGATGTCCAATGAGCAGTTCTTC
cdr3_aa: CASSLQGMSNEQFF

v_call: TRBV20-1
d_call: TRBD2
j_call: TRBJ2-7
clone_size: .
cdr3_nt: TGCAGTGCTAGAAGTGTAGTGCTAGCGGGAGGGCCCAACGAGCAGTACTTC
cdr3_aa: CSARSVVLAGGPNEQYF

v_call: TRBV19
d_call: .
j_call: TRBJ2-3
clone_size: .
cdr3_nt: TGTGCCAGTAGTATAGATCTACCGGATACGCAGTATTTT
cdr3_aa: CASSIDLPDTQYF

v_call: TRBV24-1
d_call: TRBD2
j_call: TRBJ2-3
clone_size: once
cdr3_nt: TGTGCCACCAGTGTTAGCGGGGGCACAGATACGCAGTATTTT
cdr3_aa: CATSVSGGTDTQYF

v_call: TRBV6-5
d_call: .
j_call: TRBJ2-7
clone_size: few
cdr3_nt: TGTGCCAGCAGTTACTCGTGGGGGGCAGAGTACGAGCAGTACTTC
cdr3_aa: CASSYSWGAEYEQYF

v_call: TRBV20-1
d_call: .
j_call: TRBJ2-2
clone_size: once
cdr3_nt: TGCAGTGCTAGAGATCGGGATCCCGGGGAGCTGTTTTTT
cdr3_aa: CSARDRDPGELFF

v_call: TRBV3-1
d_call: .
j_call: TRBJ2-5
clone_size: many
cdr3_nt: TGTGCCAGCAGCCAACAGGGTCCGGGTGTAGAGACCCAGTACTTC
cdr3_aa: CASSQQGPGVETQYF

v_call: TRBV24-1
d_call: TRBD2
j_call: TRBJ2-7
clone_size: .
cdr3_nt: TGTGCCACCAGTGACCCGGGACTAGGGGCCTACGAGCAGTACTTC
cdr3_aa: CATSDPGLGAYEQYF

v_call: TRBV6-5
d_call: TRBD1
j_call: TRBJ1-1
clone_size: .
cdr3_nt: TGTGCCAGCAGTTTGGACAGGGGGCGTTTGGGCACTGAAGCTTTCTTT
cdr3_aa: CASSLDRGRLGTEAFF

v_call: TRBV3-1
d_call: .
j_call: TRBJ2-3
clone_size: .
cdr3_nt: TGTGCCAGCAGCCGGACGGGACGGTCGGGGGCAGATACGCAGTATTTT
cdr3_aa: CASSRTGRSGADTQYF